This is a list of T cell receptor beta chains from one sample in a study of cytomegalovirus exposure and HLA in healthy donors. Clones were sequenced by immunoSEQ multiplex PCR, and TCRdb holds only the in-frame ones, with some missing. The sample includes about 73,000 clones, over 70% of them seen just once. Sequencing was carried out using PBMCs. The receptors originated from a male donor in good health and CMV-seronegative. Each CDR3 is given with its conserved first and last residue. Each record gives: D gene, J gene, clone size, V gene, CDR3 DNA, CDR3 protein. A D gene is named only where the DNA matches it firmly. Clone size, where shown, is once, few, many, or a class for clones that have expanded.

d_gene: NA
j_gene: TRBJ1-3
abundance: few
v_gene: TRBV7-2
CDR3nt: TGTGCCAGCAGCTCACGACTCACTGGAAACACCATATATTTT
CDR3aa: CASSSRLTGNTIYF

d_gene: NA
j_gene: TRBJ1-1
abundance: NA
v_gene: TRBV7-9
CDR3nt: TGTGCCAGCCGCATTTACATGAACACTGAAGCTTTCTTT
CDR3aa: CASRIYMNTEAFF

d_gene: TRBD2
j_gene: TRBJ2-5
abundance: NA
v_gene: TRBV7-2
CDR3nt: TGTGCCAGCAGCCCAGCGGGGGGGGGCACGCAGACCCAGTACTTC
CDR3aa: CASSPAGGGTQTQYF

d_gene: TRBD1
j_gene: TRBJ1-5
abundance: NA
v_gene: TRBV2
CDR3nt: TGTGCCAGCAGAGCTAACAGGGGGGATAGCAATCAGCCCCAGCATTTT
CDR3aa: CASRANRGDSNQPQHF

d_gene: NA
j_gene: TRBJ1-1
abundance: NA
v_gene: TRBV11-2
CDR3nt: TGTGCCAGCAGCTTAGGAGCGGGGGGATTTGAAGCTTTCTTT
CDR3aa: CASSLGAGGFEAFF

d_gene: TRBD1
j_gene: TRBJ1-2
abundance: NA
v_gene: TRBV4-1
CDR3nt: TGCGCCAGCAGCCCCAGGACAGGGAACTATGGCTACACCTTC
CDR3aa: CASSPRTGNYGYTF

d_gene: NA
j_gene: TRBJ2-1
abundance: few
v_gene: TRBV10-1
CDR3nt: TGCGCCAGCAGTGAAGTGGGGGGCTCCTACAATGAGCAGTTCTTC
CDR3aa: CASSEVGGSYNEQFF

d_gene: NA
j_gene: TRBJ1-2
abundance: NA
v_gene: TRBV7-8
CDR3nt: TGTGCCAGCAGCCCTCGACAGAGCTATGGCTACACCTTC
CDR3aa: CASSPRQSYGYTF

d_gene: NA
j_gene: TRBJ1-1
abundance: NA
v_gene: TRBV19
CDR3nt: TGTGCCAGTAGTATTCTCCTGAACACTGAAGCTTTCTTT
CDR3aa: CASSILLNTEAFF

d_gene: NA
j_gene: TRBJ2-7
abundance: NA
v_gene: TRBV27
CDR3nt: TGTGCCAGCAGTTTGGGAACTGGGACTCCGCGGTACTTC
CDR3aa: CASSLGTGTPRYF

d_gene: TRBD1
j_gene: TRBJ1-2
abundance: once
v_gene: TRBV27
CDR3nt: TGTGCCAGCAGTACAGGGGGTATCTATGGCTACACCTTC
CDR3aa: CASSTGGIYGYTF

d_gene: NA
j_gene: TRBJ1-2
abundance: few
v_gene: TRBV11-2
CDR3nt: TGTGCCAGCAGCTTGTTCGCAGCGTCTTCTAACTATGGCTACACCTTC
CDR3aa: CASSLFAASSNYGYTF

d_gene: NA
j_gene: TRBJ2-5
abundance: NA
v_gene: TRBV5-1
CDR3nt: TGCGCCAGCAGCTTGGCCTGGGCGGGAGAGACCCAGTACTTC
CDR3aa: CASSLAWAGETQYF

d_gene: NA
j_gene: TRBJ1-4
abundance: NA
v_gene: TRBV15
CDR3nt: TGTGCCACCAGCAGAGTTCCAGGAGAAAAACTGTTTTTT
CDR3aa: CATSRVPGEKLFF

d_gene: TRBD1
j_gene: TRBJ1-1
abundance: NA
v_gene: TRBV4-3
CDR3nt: TGCGCCAGCAGTAAACACCCGACAGGGGCTGGCACTGAAGCTTTCTTT
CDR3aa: CASSKHPTGAGTEAFF

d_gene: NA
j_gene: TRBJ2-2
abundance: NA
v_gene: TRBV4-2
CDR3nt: TGTGCCAGCAGCCAAGTATCAGGGGAGACTCTGAACACCGGGGAGCTGTTTTTT
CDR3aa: CASSQVSGETLNTGELFF

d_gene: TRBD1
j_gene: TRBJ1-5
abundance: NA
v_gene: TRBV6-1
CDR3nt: TGTGCCAGCAGTTCACGGACAGGAAATCAGCCCCAGCATTTT
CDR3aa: CASSSRTGNQPQHF